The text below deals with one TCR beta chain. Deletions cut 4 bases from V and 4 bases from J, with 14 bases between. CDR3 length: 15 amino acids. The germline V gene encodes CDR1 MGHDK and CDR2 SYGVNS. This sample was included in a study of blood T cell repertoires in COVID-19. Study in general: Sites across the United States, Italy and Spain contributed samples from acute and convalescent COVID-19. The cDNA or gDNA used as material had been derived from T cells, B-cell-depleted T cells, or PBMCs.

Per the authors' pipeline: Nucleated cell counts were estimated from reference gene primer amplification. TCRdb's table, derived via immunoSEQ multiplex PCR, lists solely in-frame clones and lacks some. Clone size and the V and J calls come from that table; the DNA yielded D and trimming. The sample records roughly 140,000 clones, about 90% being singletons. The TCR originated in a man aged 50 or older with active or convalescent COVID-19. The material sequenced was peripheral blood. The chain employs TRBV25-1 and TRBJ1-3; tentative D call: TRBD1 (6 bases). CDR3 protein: CASSGYTGSGNTIYF. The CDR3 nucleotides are TGTGCCAGCAGTGGGTACACAGGGAGCGGAAACACCATATATTTT.